This paragraph reports one TCR beta chain. Germline V gene data show CDR1 as MGHRA and CDR2 as YSYEKL. The CDR3 sequence is 14 residues long. Trimming cost V 0 bases and J 5 bases, with 11 bases left between them. The data belong to a study of T cells in Graves' hyperthyroidism and ophthalmopathy. Amplification yielded TCR beta CDR3 regions, with RNA transcripts as the source. A first-round RT-PCR of the TCR CDR3 used the HTBI primer set. From the multiplex PCR reads, TCRdb called clonotypes with MiXCR, one entry per CDR3 protein. Of about 200,000 distinct CDR3 sequences detected, less than 20% appear once; the ten largest clones hold about half.

The V gene is TRBV4-1, the J gene TRBJ2-7, with a possible D match to TRBD2 (5 bases). The clonotype comes from a woman aged 50 to 65 with Graves' hyperthyroidism. Sequencing was carried out using blood. CDR3 sequence: CASSQEGYGDEQYF. The CDR3 nucleotides read TGCGCCAGCAGCCAAGAGGGGTACGGGGACGAGCAGTACTTC.